These 20 T cell receptor beta chains share one sample of origin, sequenced in a study of blood T cell repertoires in COVID-19. Profiled with immunoSEQ multiplex PCR; TCRdb holds only in-frame clones, not every one. The sample shows 81,000 or so clones, around nine tenths of them seen only once. The sequenced sample was peripheral blood. The origin of the receptors is an older man with active or convalescent COVID-19.

This chain connects TRBV9 to TRBJ2-1; 7 nucleotides align to TRBD2. The CDR3 has 15 amino acids. CDR1 and CDR2 (germline): SGDLS, YYNGEE. The trim removed 5 bases at V and 3 bases at J, leaving 8 bases unmatched. The CDR3 region is CASSLGGVGYNEQFF. The CDR3, as DNA: TGTGCCAGCAGTCTTGGGGGGGTTGGCTACAATGAGCAGTTCTTC.

This clone was picked up one time. The J gene is TRBJ1-1, the V gene TRBV2; tentatively, D is TRBD1 (6 bases). Between the trimmed V and J ends, which lost 5 bases and 5 bases, there was a span of 12 bases. Germline lookup yields CDR1 SNHLY and CDR2 FYNNEI. The CDR3 extends over 13 amino acids. For the CDR3, the DNA is TGTGCCAGCAGTCCTGACAGGTGGACTGAAGCTTTCTTT. This codes for CASSPDRWTEAFF.

The gene calls are TRBV28 and TRBJ2-7; TRBD1 matches at 9 bases. There are 13 residues in the CDR3. V was pared by 2 bases and J by 4 bases, with 0 bases of the junction left unmatched. Germline CDR1 and CDR2: MDHEN and SYDVKM. CDR3 protein: CASSLDRGYEQYF. As DNA, the CDR3 is TGTGCCAGCAGTTTAGACAGGGGGTACGAGCAGTACTTC.

The chain is built from TRBV7-2 and TRBJ2-5; TRBD1 is a possible D gene (5 bases). CDR1 and CDR2 (germline): SGHTA, FQGNSA. V lost 4 bases and J 2 bases, leaving 11 bases between the germline ends. CDR3 length equals 14 residues. CDR3 region: CASSSGPFQETQYF. In DNA, the CDR3 is TGTGCCAGCAGCTCAGGGCCCTTTCAAGAGACCCAGTACTTC.

This sequence joins TRBV5-6 and TRBJ2-7, with a tentative D call TRBD2 (6 bases). The CDR3 covers 14 residues. The V end lost 4 bases, the J end lost 3 bases, and 14 bases lay between the germline ends. CDR1 and CDR2 (germline): SGHDT, YYEEEE. The CDR3 region has the DNA TGTGCCAGCAGCGAGGGACTTCTCTACTACGAGCAGTACTTC. This translates into CASSEGLLYYEQYF.

V is TRBV9 and J is TRBJ1-3; 8 nucleotides match TRBD1. CDR1 and CDR2 from the germline V gene are SGDLS and YYNGEE. After removal of 1 base from V and 3 bases from J, the junction contained 6 bases not matched to a gene. CDR3 length equals 16 residues. The CDR3 loop reads CASSVTGGADGNTIYF. CDR3 coding DNA: TGTGCCAGCAGCGTAACAGGGGGAGCAGATGGAAACACCATATATTTT.

The chain carries TRBV7-8 and TRBJ1-6, with D possibly matching TRBD1 (6 bases). CDR1 is SGHVS, CDR2 FQNEAQ, per germline. V was clipped by 3 bases and J by 9 bases, with 12 bases between them. This CDR3 is 14 amino acids long. The CDR3, as DNA: TGTGCCAGCAGCTTTCAGGGGATCGCTTCACCCCTCCACTTT. As protein: CASSFQGIASPLHF.

V is TRBV30 and J is TRBJ1-2, with TRBD1 identical over 11 bases. J gave up 5 bases and V 4 bases, and 9 bases lay outside the gene matches. The CDR3 has 15 amino acids. The germline V gene encodes CDR1 GTSNPN and CDR2 SVGIG (reference sequence). The CDR3 DNA is TGTGCCTGGACCCTTGGACAGGGGGCAGGATATGGCTACACCTTC. Its translation: CAWTLGQGAGYGYTF.

V gene TRBV6-2 or TRBV6-3 combines with J gene TRBJ2-3, with TRBD2 as a possible D gene (5 bases). Germline V CDR1 and CDR2: MNHEY, SVGEGT. Trimming stripped 3 bases from V and 7 bases from J, with 26 bases between. This CDR3 has 18 amino acids. The CDR3 DNA reads as TGTGCCAGCAGTTATAAGGACGGACTCTTGCGGTTGGCTCATACGCAGTATTTT. This translates into CASSYKDGLLRLAHTQYF.

The rearrangement links TRBV19 to TRBJ2-5; maybe TRBD1 (5 bases). Germline assignment: CDR1 LNHDA and CDR2 SQIVND (reference sequence). V was trimmed by 0 bases and J by 0 bases, leaving 8 bases between them. The CDR3 is 15 amino acids. CDR3 nucleotide sequence: TGTGCCAGTAGTATAGATAACAGGTACCAAGAGACCCAGTACTTC. As protein: CASSIDNRYQETQYF.

This clone appeared once. In DNA form, the CDR3 reads TGTGCCAGCTCACTGTCGGGACAGGGGACCTATGGCTACACCTTC. This sequence encodes CASSLSGQGTYGYTF. This chain uses TRBV18 with TRBJ1-2; 10 bases map to TRBD1. CDR3 length equals 15 residues. The germline V gene encodes CDR1 KGHSH and CDR2 LQKENI. The V and J ends lost 4 bases and 4 bases, in that order; junction bases with no gene match: 6.

The CDR3 reads CASTLIGGQAVGELFF. DNA for the CDR3: TGTGCCAGCACACTGATCGGGGGACAGGCTGTCGGGGAGCTGTTTTTT. The V call is TRBV7-6, the J call TRBJ2-2, with 8 nucleotides matching TRBD1. V gave up 7 bases and J gave up 7 bases; unmatched junction bases: 14. The CDR3 has 16 residues. CDR1 and CDR2 from the germline V gene are SGHVS and FNYEAQ.

This chain connects TRBV7-2 to TRBJ2-5; 8 bases match TRBD1. This CDR3 has 16 amino acids. Germline CDR1 is SGHTA and CDR2 is FQGNSA. V lost 1 base to trimming and J lost 5 bases; unmatched junction nucleotides: 9. The CDR3 loop reads CASSLEGTGQRETQYF. The CDR3 DNA reads as TGTGCCAGCAGCTTAGAAGGGACAGGTCAGCGGGAGACCCAGTACTTC.

V is TRBV7-2 and J is TRBJ2-5; 9 bases align to TRBD2. This CDR3 has 13 amino acids. V dropped 7 bases and J dropped 4; count of bases not matched to a gene: 4. Germline CDR1 SGHTA, CDR2 FQGNSA. This chain's CDR3 is CASNEGLAETQYF. The DNA of the CDR3 is TGTGCCAGCAATGAGGGACTAGCAGAGACCCAGTACTTC.

The chain recombines TRBV30 with TRBJ2-1; TRBD1 aligns across 9 bases. V shed 3 bases, J shed 8 bases, and the junction held 8 bases outside the gene matches. CDR1 is GTSNPN and CDR2 is SVGIG in the germline V gene (reference sequence). The CDR3 has 14 residues. DNA for the CDR3: TGTGCCTGGAGGGGACAGGGCCAAGGGTATGAGCAGTTCTTC. Its translation is CAWRGQGQGYEQFF.

The chain uses TRBV9 and TRBJ2-3; the match to TRBD1 covers 9 bases. The CDR3 is made up of 14 amino acids. Germline values: CDR1 SGDLS, CDR2 YYNGEE. After removal of 4 bases from V and 6 bases from J, the junction contained 6 bases not matched to a gene. As DNA, the CDR3 is TGTGCCAGCAGCACTTTACAGGGGGCCGATACGCAGTATTTT. It translates to CASSTLQGADTQYF.

This chain connects TRBV4-3 to TRBJ2-7, with TRBD2 identical over 10 bases. The J segment lost 6 bases and the V segment lost 0 bases, leaving 5 bases of the junction unmatched. The CDR3 runs to 15 residues. Germline-derived CDR1 and CDR2 are LGHNA and YSLEER. The CDR3 spells CASSQDASGGIEQYF. DNA of the CDR3: TGCGCCAGCAGCCAAGACGCTAGCGGGGGCATCGAGCAGTACTTC.

V and J are TRBV7-8 and TRBJ2-7; D may be TRBD2 (5 bases). This CDR3 is 15 amino acids long. The germline gives CDR1 SGHVS, CDR2 FQNEAQ. V dropped 4 bases and J dropped 1 base, with 14 bases sitting between them. DNA of the CDR3: TGTGCCAGCAGCTATACCGGGATCCTATCCTACGAGCAGTACTTC. This codes for CASSYTGILSYEQYF.

This chain connects TRBV5-4 to TRBJ1-6; the D is unclear. With 3 bases removed from V and 2 bases from J, the gap between germline ends came to 18 bases. Germline V gene sequence: CDR1 SGHNT, CDR2 YYREEE (reference sequence). The CDR3 runs to 18 residues. CDR3: CASSSPAAGSAYNSPLHF. The CDR3 bases are TGTGCCAGCAGCTCGCCCGCGGCGGGGAGTGCCTATAATTCACCCCTCCACTTT.

Written as DNA, the CDR3 is TGTGCCAGCAGCCCAAGGACTAGCGGGGGGGAAGAGACCCAGTACTTC. Its translation: CASSPRTSGGEETQYF. The rearrangement links TRBV21-1 to TRBJ2-5; the table's D gene call, TRBD2, was not cross checked with the DNA. TRBV21-1 is a listed pseudogene. This CDR3 comprises 16 residues.